This TCR beta chain originates from a study of T-cell reconstitution after alpha-beta-depleted transplantation in children. This clonotype showed up many times. Its specificity is not known. Library preparation (for TCRbeta) was performed with unique molecular identifiers. TCRdb itself ran the PCR reads through MiXCR, one entry per CDR3 protein. This sample has 200,000 to 250,000 distinct CDR3 sequences, with roughly a tenth found just once. The CDR3 runs to 16 residues. Per germline, CDR1 LNHDA and CDR2 SQIVND (reference sequence). Trimming took off 4 bases at V and 0 bases at J, with 13 bases between the two ends. Study-level findings and limits: By one year post-transplant, T-cell counts and diversity largely arose from T cells that were newly produced. About two months after transplant, alpha-beta T cells reportedly came from several hundred expanded graft clones. Some patients' high day-60 TCRbeta diversity was traced to surviving recipient T cells and thymic progenitors.

The chain uses TRBV19 and TRBJ2-1; tentatively, D is TRBD2 (5 bases). The sequence came from a child younger than two with acute myeloid leukemia, due to receive a stem cell transplant. Sequenced here: PBMCs, sampled before TCRalphabeta/CD19-depleted stem cell transplant. The CDR3, as DNA: TGTGCCAGTAGTACCCAAGCGGCTAGCTCCTACAATGAGCAGTTCTTC. Protein: CASSTQAASSYNEQFF.